Shown below are 13 T cell receptor beta chains from a single sample sequenced in a study of T-cell memory formation after mild COVID-19. Each CDR3 protein gets one entry after TCRdb re-called the 5' RACE reads with MiXCR. Among a few hundred thousand distinct CDR3 sequences listed, under 25% were seen once. Sample: PBMCs or a T cell subset sorted from them (not recorded which). Source of these receptors: an adult woman who had mild COVID-19 (a few samples of this study predate the infection). Cell type and time point are not known.

V gene TRBV13 combines with J gene TRBJ2-7, with a weak D call TRBD1 (5 bases). V lost 4 bases to trimming and J lost 4 bases, with 17 bases between them. The CDR3 is 15 amino acids. Germline V gives CDR1 PRHDT, CDR2 FYEKMQ (reference sequence). DNA for the CDR3: TGTGCCAGCAGCTGGGAAGGACACAGAGGTTACGAGCAGTACTTC. This sequence encodes CASSWEGHRGYEQYF.

V is TRBV18 and J is TRBJ1-2; unclear D gene. CDR1 and CDR2 (germline): KGHSH, LQKENI. This CDR3 comprises 11 residues. The ends were cut back, 4 bases at V and 5 bases at J, with 5 bases in the middle. The CDR3 loop is CASSQQYGYTF. In DNA form, the CDR3 reads TGTGCCAGCTCACAACAGTATGGCTACACCTTC.

This clonotype was picked up a small number of times. The CDR3 region has the DNA TGCGCCAGCAGCCAAGAAGCCAGCGGGAGTCTTTACAATGAGCAGTTCTTC. This codes for CASSQEASGSLYNEQFF. The J gene is TRBJ2-1, the V gene TRBV4-3; 8 bases line up with TRBD2. The CDR3 sequence is 17 residues long. The V and J ends lost 0 bases and 4 bases, in that order; junction bases with no gene match: 8. Germline assignment: CDR1 LGHNA and CDR2 YSLEER.

This clonotype was counted only a few times. This sequence joins TRBV20-1 and TRBJ1-5, with TRBD1 as a possible D gene (5 bases). The length of the CDR3 is 12 residues. The V gene's germline CDR1 is DFQATT and CDR2 SNEGSKA (reference sequence). The V and J ends lost 1 base and 15 bases respectively, with 16 bases between them. For the CDR3, the DNA is TGCAGTGCTAGAGCCCCGGGACTTGGGGGGCATTTT. Protein: CSARAPGLGGHF.

The chain uses TRBV15 and TRBJ2-3; weak D call: TRBD2 (6 bases). The germline CDR1 and CDR2 sequences are LNHNV and YYDKDF (reference sequence). V was trimmed by 2 bases and J by 3 bases, leaving 15 bases between them. CDR3 size: 16 residues. CDR3 amino acids: CATSRISGKNTDTQYF. The CDR3 nucleotides are TGTGCCACCAGCAGAATTAGCGGAAAGAATACAGATACGCAGTATTTT.

With regard to this clonotype: One junction end disagrees with the germline gene, perhaps due to a read error. The chain recombines TRBV7-7 with TRBJ2-5, with D unresolved. Germline lookup yields CDR1 SSHAT and CDR2 FNYEAQ (reference sequence). The CDR3 length is 13 residues. The CDR3 sequence: CASSLFGRETQYF. The CDR3 DNA reads TGTGCTAGCAGCTTATTTGGCCGGGAGACCCAGTACTTC.

This clonotype was seen a few times. The gene calls are TRBV4-1 and TRBJ1-2; 7 bases agree with TRBD1. CDR3 length: 16 residues. Germline V CDR1 and CDR2: MGHRA, YSYEKL. V gave up 2 bases and J gave up 8 bases; unmatched junction bases: 14. The CDR3 DNA reads as TGCGCCAGCAGCCAAATGACAGGGATGTCGTTCGGGGGCTACACCTTC. It translates to CASSQMTGMSFGGYTF.

The rearrangement links TRBV5-1 to TRBJ1-4; D uncertain. The CDR3 extends over 15 amino acids. CDR1 and CDR2 from the germline V gene are SGHRS and YFSETQ. Trimming cost V 0 bases and J 0 bases, with 6 bases left between them. The CDR3 protein is CASSLGQTTNEKLFF. The DNA for the CDR3 is TGCGCCAGCAGCTTGGGCCAGACAACTAATGAAAAACTGTTTTTT.

This clonotype was seen just once. V usage is TRBV20-1 and J usage is TRBJ2-1; D unresolved. Germline V gene lookup returns CDR1 DFQATT and CDR2 SNEGSKA (reference sequence). V lost 1 base, J lost 7 bases, and 8 bases lay in between. The CDR3 is made up of 12 amino acids. CDR3 residues: CSARGLRNEQFF. CDR3 in DNA: TGCAGTGCTAGAGGGCTCAGGAATGAGCAGTTCTTC.

This clonotype was seen at least ten times. The V gene is TRBV20-1, the J gene TRBJ2-3; D is possibly TRBD1 (5 bases). The CDR3 runs to 14 residues. CDR1 and CDR2 from the germline V gene are DFQATT and SNEGSKA (reference sequence). V was trimmed by 2 bases and J by 6 bases, leaving 15 bases between them. In nucleotides, the CDR3 is TGCAGTGCTAGATTTATAGGGGTCGCGGATACGCAGTATTTT. Amino acid sequence: CSARFIGVADTQYF.

This clonotype came up a few times. The V gene is TRBV3-1, the J gene TRBJ2-5; 7 bases fit TRBD1. V was clipped by 5 bases and J by 3 bases; unmatched bases: 3. The CDR3 has 13 residues. Germline CDR1 and CDR2: LGHDT and YNNKEL (reference sequence). CDR3 nucleotides: TGTGCCAGCAGCTTCGGGACAGAAGAGACCCAGTACTTC. It is translated as CASSFGTEETQYF.

V usage is TRBV6-1 and J usage is TRBJ1-1; D not certain. Looked up from germline, CDR1 is MNHNS and CDR2 is SASEGT. The ends were cut back, 2 bases at V and 4 bases at J, with 11 bases in the middle. The CDR3 is 14 amino acids. The chain's CDR3 is CASSERTGFTEAFF. As DNA, the CDR3 is TGTGCCAGCAGTGAAAGGACGGGATTCACTGAAGCTTTCTTT.

This clonotype was observed a few times. The chain combines TRBV6-1 with TRBJ1-2, with D perhaps matching TRBD1 (5 bases). V lost 10 bases and J 4 bases, leaving 22 bases between the germline ends. In germline, CDR1 is MNHNS, CDR2 SASEGT. This CDR3 contains 15 residues. CDR3: CATLRGSLALYGYTF. The CDR3 region has the DNA TGTGCCACCCTTAGGGGCTCATTAGCGCTCTATGGCTACACCTTC.